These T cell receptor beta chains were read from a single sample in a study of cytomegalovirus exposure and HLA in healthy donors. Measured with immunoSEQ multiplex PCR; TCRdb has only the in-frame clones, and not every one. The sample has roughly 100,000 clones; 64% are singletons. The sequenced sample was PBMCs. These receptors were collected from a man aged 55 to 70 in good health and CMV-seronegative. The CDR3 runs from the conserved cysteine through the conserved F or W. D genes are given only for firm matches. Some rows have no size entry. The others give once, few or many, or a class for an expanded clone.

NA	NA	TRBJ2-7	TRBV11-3	TGTGCCAGCAGCTTCTCCTGGTCCGGGGAGCAGTACTTC	CASSFSWSGEQYF
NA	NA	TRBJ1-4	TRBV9	TGTGCCAGCAGCGTAGGGACAAAAAATGAAAAACTGTTTTTT	CASSVGTKNEKLFF
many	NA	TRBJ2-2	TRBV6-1	TGTGCCAGCAGTGAATTTTTCCTAAACACCGGGGAGCTGTTTTTT	CASSEFFLNTGELFF
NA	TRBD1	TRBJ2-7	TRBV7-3	TGTGCCAGCGGCCTCGGTGAAGGGGGCCAGAAGTACTTC	CASGLGEGGQKYF
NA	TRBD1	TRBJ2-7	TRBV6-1	TGTGCCAGCAGTGAAGACCGGGACAGGGGTCGGTACGAGCAGTACTTC	CASSEDRDRGRYEQYF
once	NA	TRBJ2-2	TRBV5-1	TGCGCCAGCAGCTTCGGTGCCACCGGGGAGCTGTTTTTT	CASSFGATGELFF
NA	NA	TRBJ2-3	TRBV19	TGTGCCAGTAGTATCGGAGGAGATACGCAGTATTTT	CASSIGGDTQYF
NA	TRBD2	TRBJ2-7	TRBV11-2	TGTGCCAGCAGCGAAGGGGCTAGCGGGTTCTCCTACGAGCAGTACTTC	CASSEGASGFSYEQYF
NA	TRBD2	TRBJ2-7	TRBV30	TGTGCCGGCTCCTCGGGACTAGCGGGAGGGTGGAACGAGCAGTACTTC	CAGSSGLAGGWNEQYF
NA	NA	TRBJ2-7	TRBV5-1	TGCGCCAGCAGCTTGGACCTGGAGGGCGAGCAGTACTTC	CASSLDLEGEQYF
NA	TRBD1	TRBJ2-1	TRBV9	TGTGCCAGCAGCGCAGGGGGCGATACGTATACTGAGCAGTTCTTC	CASSAGGDTYTEQFF
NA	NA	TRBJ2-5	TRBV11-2	TGTGCCAGCAGCTTACACGGGGGGCTCCAAGAGACCCAGTACTTC	CASSLHGGLQETQYF
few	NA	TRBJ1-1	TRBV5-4	TGTGCCAGCAGCCCTGACTGGAGTAACACTGAAGCTTTCTTT	CASSPDWSNTEAFF
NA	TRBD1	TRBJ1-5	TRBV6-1	TGTGCCAGCAGTGAATCATTGGGGACAGGGGATCAGCCCCAGCATTTT	CASSESLGTGDQPQHF
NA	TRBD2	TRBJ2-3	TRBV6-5	TGTGCCAGCAATCCGGGGAGGGACACAGATACGCAGTATTTT	CASNPGRDTDTQYF
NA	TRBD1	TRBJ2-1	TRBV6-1	TGTGCCAGCAGCCCCGGGACAGACTTATACAATGAGCAGTTCTTC	CASSPGTDLYNEQFF
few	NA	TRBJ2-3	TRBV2	TGTGCCAGCAGTGAAGGAGTTACAGATACGCAGTATTTT	CASSEGVTDTQYF
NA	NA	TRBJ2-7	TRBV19	TGTGCCAGTAGTATAGATCTGGGGACACCATCCTACGAGCAGTACTTC	CASSIDLGTPSYEQYF
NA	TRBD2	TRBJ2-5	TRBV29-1	TGCAGCGAAACGGGACTAGCGGAAGAGACCCAGTACTTC	CSETGLAEETQYF
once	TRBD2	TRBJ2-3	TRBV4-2	TGTGCCAGCAGCCAAGACTGGACTAGGTGGAATACGCAGTATTTT	CASSQDWTRWNTQYF
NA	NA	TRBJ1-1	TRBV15	TGTGCCACCAGCTATTCGGGGGAATCAGCTTTCTTT	CATSYSGESAFF
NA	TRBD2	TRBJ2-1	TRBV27	TGTGCCAGCAGTTTATTTCTAGCGGGGGGGTACAATGAGCAGTTCTTC	CASSLFLAGGYNEQFF
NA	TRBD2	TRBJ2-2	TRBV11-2	TGTGCCAGCAGCCCGATCAGACTAGCGGGGGTTACCGGGGAGCTGTTTTTT	CASSPIRLAGVTGELFF
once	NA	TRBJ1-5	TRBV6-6	TGTGCCAGCAGGCGACTCAGGGAGGGCAATCAGCCCCAGCATTTT	CASRRLREGNQPQHF
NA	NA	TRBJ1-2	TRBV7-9	TGTTCCAGCAGCTTATTATCGACACCCTATGGCTACACCTTC	CSSSLLSTPYGYTF
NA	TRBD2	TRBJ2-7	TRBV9	TGTGCCAGCAGCGTAGGTAGCGGGAGTCAGCAGTACTTC	CASSVGSGSQQYF
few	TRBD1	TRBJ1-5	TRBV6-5	TGTGCCAGCAGCCTCACAGGGGACGGCAATCAGCCCCAGCATTTT	CASSLTGDGNQPQHF
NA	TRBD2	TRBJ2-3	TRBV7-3	TGTGCCAGCAGCAATATCGGACTAGTCGTAATCACAGATACGCAGTATTTT	CASSNIGLVVITDTQYF
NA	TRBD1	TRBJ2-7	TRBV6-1	TGTGCCATCAGGTGGGGGACAGGAAAGAACTACGAGCAGTACTTC	CAIRWGTGKNYEQYF
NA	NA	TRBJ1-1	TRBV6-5	TGTGCCACGACGTGGGGGGTCGACACTGAAGCTTTCTTT	CATTWGVDTEAFF
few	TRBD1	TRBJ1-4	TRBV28	TGTGCCAGCAGTAAGGAACGAGACAGGGGGCCTCGGCGTACTAATGAAAAACTGTTTTTT	CASSKERDRGPRRTNEKLFF
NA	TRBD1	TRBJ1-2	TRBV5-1	TGCGCCAGCAGCTTGCAGGGGGACTATGGCTACACCTTC	CASSLQGDYGYTF
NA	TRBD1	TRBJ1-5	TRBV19	TGTGCCAGTACCATGATGACAGGTTCGTCGGTTAGGGGGCTCGGGCAGCCCCAGCATTTT	CASTMMTGSSVRGLGQPQHF
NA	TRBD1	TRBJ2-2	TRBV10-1	TGCGCCAGCAGTAGAGGGGGCTTCACCGGGGAGCTGTTTTTT	CASSRGGFTGELFF
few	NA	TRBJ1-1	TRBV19	TGTGCCAGTAGCGGGGGGCCCTCAATGAACACTGAAGCTTTCTTT	CASSGGPSMNTEAFF
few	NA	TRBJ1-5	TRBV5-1	TGCGCCAGCAGCTTGGGGGGAGAACAGCCCCAGCATTTT	CASSLGGEQPQHF
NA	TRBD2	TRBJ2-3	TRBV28	TGTGCCAGCAGTCCGCGACTCGCGGGAGGGCCGTCAGATACGCAGTATTTT	CASSPRLAGGPSDTQYF
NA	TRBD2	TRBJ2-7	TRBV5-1	TGCGCCAGCGCCGGACTAGCGGGGGCCTACGAGCAGTACTTC	CASAGLAGAYEQYF
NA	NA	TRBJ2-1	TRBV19	TGTGCCAGTAGTATATGGGGGGGGCCCAATGAGCAGTTCTTC	CASSIWGGPNEQFF
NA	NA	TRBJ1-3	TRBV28	TGTGCCAGCAGTAATACAGGCCGAAGCTCTGGAAACACCATATATTTT	CASSNTGRSSGNTIYF
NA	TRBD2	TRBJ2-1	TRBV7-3	TGTGCCAGCAGCCAACAAACACTAGCGGGGGGGCCGGATGAGCAGTTCTTC	CASSQQTLAGGPDEQFF
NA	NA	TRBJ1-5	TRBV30	TGTGCCTGGAGTCTAGGACAGACCAATCAGCCCCAGCATTTT	CAWSLGQTNQPQHF
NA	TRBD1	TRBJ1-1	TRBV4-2	TGTGCCAGCAGCCCCGAACCGACAGGGTTGTATACTGAAGCTTTCTTT	CASSPEPTGLYTEAFF
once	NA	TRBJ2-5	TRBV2	TGTGCCAGCAGTTCCCTACTAGCCCAAGAGACCCAGTACTTC	CASSSLLAQETQYF
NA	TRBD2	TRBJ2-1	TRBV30	TGTGCCTGTATTCTAGCGGGCTCCTACAATGAGCAGTTCTTC	CACILAGSYNEQFF
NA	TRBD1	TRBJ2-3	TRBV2	TGTGCCAGCAGAGGAGGACAGGGGACAGACACAGATACGCAGTATTTT	CASRGGQGTDTDTQYF
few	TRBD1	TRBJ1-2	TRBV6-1	TGTGCCAGCAGTGGCCGGGACAGAGATCGGTATGGCTACACCTTC	CASSGRDRDRYGYTF
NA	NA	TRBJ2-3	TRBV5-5	TGTGCCAGCACCGCGGGGGCTACGGACACAGATACGCAGTATTTT	CASTAGATDTDTQYF
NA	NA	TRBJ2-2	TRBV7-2	TGTGCCAGCTCGAGGGAGATTGGGAACACCGGGGAGCTGTTTTTT	CASSREIGNTGELFF
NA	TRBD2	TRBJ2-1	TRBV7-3	TGTGCCAGCAGCTTAAACCCAGCGGGAGTGATTGGTGAGCAGTTCTTC	CASSLNPAGVIGEQFF
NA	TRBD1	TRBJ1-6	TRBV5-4	TGTGCCAGCAGCCTGGACAGGAGTAACTCCTATAATTCACCCCTCCACTTT	CASSLDRSNSYNSPLHF
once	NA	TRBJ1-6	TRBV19	TGTGCCAGTAGTATACAACAGGCAGGGCCACCCCTCCACTTT	CASSIQQAGPPLHF
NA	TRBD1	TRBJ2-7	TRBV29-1	TGCAGCGTATCCGGGACAGGGGGCTACAAGCAGTACTTC	CSVSGTGGYKQYF
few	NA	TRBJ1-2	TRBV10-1	TGCGCCAGCAGTGAGTCTGGGGCAGTTGATGGCTACACCTTC	CASSESGAVDGYTF
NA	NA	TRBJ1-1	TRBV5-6	TGTGCCAGCAGCCTCTTACAGAGACTAATCACTGAAGCTTTCTTT	CASSLLQRLITEAFF
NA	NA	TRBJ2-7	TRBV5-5	TGTGCCAGCAGCCTTACAGGGATCCTCTCCTACGAGCAGTACTTC	CASSLTGILSYEQYF
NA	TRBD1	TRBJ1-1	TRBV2	TGTGCCAGCAGTTCCCCCCTCCGGGACAGGATGGCTTTCTTT	CASSSPLRDRMAFF
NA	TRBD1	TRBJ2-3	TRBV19	TGTGCCAGTAGTATAAGGGACAGCAGGACAGATACGCAGTATTTT	CASSIRDSRTDTQYF
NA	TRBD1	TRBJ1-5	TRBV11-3	TGTGCCAGCAGCTTAGGGGGGACAGGGGGTAAACAGCCCCAGCATTTT	CASSLGGTGGKQPQHF